This T cell receptor (beta chain) is drawn from a study of T cell repertoires in cytomegalovirus infection. General observations from the study: HLA-C-restricted, CMV-specific TCR beta clonotypes were dominant ex vivo. People with CMV and the relevant HLA were identified by cumulative public TCR beta family frequency.

TCRdb reprocessed the reads with MiXCR, giving one entry per CDR3 protein. The repertoire consists of roughly 500,000 distinct CDR3 sequences, with roughly 12% occurring once and the leading ten covering 10% to 13%. On this clonotype: Antigen specificity is unknown.

The TCR comes from a human donor in good health (CMV status not recorded). Some clones in this sample may be carry-over from other donors' samples. Sequencing was performed on PBMCs.

CDR3 sequence (DNA): TGTGCCACCAACAAGGAAGCCGGGGAGCTGTTTTTT. Translated, it gives CATNKEAGELFF. V and J are TRBV24-1 and TRBJ2-2; D not certain. Germline-derived CDR1 and CDR2 are KGHDR and SFDVKD. This CDR3 comprises 12 residues. V was pared by 8 bases and J by 6 bases, with 9 bases between.